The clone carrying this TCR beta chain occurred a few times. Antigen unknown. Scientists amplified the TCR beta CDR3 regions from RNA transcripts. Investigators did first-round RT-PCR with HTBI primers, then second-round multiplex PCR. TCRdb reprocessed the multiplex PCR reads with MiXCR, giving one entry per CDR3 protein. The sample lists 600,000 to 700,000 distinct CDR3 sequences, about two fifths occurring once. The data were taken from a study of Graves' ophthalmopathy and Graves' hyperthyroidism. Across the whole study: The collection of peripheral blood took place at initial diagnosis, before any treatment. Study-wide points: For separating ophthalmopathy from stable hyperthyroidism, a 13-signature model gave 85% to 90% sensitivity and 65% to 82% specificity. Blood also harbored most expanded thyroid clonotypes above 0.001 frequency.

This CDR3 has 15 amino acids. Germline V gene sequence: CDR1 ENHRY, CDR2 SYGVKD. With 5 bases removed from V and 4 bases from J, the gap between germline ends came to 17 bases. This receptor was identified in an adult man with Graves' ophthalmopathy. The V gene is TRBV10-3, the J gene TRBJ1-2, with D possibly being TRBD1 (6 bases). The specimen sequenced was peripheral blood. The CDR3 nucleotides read TGTGCCATCAGTTACGGTGCCGACAGGCGCTATGGCTACACCTTC. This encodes CAISYGADRRYGYTF.